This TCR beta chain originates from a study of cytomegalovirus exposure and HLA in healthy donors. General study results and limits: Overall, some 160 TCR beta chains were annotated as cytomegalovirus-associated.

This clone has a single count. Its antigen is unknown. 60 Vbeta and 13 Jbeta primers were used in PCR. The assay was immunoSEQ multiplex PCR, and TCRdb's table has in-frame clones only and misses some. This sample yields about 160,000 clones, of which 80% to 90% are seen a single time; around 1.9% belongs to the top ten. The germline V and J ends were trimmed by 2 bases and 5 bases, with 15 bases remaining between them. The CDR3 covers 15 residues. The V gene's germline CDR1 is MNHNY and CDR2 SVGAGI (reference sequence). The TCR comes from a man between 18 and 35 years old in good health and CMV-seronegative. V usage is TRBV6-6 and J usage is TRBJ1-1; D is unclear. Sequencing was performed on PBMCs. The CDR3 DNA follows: TGTGCCAGCAGTTACCCCCGTGGCGGGGTAACTGAAGCTTTCTTT. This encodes CASSYPRGGVTEAFF.